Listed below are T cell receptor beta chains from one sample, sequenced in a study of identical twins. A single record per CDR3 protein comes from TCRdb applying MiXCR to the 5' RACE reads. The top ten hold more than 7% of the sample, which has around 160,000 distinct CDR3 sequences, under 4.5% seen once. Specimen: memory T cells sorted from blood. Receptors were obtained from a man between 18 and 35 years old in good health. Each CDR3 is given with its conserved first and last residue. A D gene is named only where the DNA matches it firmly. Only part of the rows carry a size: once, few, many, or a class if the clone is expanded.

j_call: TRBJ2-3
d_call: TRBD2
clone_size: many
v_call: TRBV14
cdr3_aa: CASSQVGLAGGDTQYF
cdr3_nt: TGTGCCAGCAGCCAAGTCGGACTAGCGGGTGGAGATACGCAGTATTTT

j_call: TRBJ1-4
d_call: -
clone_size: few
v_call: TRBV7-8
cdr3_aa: CASSLETEKLFF
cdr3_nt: TGTGCCAGCAGCTTAGAGACAGAAAAACTGTTTTTT

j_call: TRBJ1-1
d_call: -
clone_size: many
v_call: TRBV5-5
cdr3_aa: CASSLAKSNTEAFF
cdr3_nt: TGTGCCAGCAGCTTGGCTAAGTCGAACACTGAAGCTTTCTTT

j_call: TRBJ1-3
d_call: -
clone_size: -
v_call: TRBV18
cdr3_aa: CASSPLVSSGNTIYF
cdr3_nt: TGTGCCAGCTCACCACTTGTCAGCTCTGGAAACACCATATATTTT

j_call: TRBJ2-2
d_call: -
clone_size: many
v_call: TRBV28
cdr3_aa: CASSLGDTVTGELFF
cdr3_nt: TGTGCCAGCAGTTTAGGGGACACTGTCACCGGGGAGCTGTTTTTT

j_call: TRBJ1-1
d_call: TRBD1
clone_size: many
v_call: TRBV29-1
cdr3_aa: CSVAGQPRVLNTEAFF
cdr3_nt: TGCAGCGTGGCGGGACAGCCGAGAGTCCTCAACACTGAAGCTTTCTTT

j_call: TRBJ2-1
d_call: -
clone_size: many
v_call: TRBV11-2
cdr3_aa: CASSTGEGSVDEQFF
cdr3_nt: TGTGCCAGCAGCACCGGTGAGGGGAGTGTTGATGAGCAGTTCTTC

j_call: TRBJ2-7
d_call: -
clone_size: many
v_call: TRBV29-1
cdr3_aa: CSVEEGWRQYF
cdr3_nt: TGCAGCGTTGAGGAGGGCTGGCGGCAGTACTTC

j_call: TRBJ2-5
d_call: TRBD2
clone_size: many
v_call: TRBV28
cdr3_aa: CASSLFGGTSGRALWETQYF
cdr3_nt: TGTGCCAGCAGTTTATTCGGCGGGACTAGCGGGAGGGCCTTATGGGAGACCCAGTACTTC

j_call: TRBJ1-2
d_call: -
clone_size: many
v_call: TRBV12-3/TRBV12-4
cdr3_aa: CASSLIRDNVTF
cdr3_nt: TGTGCCAGCAGTTTAATTAGGGACAATGTCACCTTC

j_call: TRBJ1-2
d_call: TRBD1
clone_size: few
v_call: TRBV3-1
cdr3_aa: CASSQPVGTGGGYTF
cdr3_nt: TGTGCCAGCAGCCAACCCGTCGGGACAGGGGGCGGCTACACCTTC

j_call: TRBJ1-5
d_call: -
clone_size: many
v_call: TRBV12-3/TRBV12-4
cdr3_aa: CASSYIMEPQHF
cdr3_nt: TGTGCCAGCAGTTATATCATGGAGCCCCAGCATTTT

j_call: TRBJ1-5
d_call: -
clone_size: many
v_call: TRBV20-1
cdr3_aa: CSAGQGRGEPQHF
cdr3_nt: TGCAGTGCTGGCCAGGGTAGGGGGGAGCCCCAGCATTTT

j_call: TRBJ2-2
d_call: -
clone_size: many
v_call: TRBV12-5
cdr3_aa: CASGLVGGLTGELFF
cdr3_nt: TGTGCTAGTGGTTTGGTTGGGGGCTTGACCGGGGAGCTGTTTTTT

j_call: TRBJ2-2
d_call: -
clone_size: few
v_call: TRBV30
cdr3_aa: CAWSVGLSGELFF
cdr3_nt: TGTGCCTGGAGTGTAGGGCTAAGCGGGGAGCTGTTTTTT

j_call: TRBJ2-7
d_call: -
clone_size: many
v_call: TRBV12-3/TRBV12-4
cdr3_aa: CASRGRERHEQYF
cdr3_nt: TGTGCCAGCAGAGGACGGGAACGACACGAGCAGTACTTC

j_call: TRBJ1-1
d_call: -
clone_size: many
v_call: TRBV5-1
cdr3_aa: CASKFEGPLNTEAFF
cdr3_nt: TGCGCCAGCAAATTCGAGGGGCCCTTGAACACTGAAGCTTTCTTT

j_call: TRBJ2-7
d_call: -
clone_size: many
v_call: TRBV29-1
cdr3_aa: CSVARGRAGASYEQYF
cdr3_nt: TGCAGCGTTGCCAGGGGGCGGGCGGGAGCCTCCTACGAGCAGTACTTC

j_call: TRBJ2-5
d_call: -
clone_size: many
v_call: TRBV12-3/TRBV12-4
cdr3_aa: CASSLGSGETQYF
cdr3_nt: TGTGCCAGCAGTTTAGGTTCGGGAGAGACCCAGTACTTC

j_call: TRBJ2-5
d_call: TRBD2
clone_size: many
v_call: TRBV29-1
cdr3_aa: CSVGGLAGETQYF
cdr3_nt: TGCAGCGTTGGGGGACTAGCGGGAGAGACCCAGTACTTC

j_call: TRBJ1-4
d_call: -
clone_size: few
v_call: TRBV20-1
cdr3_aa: CSARGPDEKLFF
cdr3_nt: TGCAGTGCTAGGGGGCCAGATGAAAAACTGTTTTTT

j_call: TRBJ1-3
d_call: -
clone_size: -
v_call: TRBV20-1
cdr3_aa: CGARVGNTIYF
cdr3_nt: TGCGGTGCTAGGGTGGGGAACACCATATATTTT

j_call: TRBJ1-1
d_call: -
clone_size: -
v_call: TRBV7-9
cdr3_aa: CASSLSTDTRGEAFF
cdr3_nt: TGTGCCAGCAGCTTGTCGACAGATACTCGTGGTGAAGCTTTCTTT

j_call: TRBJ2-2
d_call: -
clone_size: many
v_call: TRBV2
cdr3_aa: CASAPGLARSGELFF
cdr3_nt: TGTGCCAGCGCCCCGGGGCTAGCGAGATCAGGGGAGCTGTTTTTT

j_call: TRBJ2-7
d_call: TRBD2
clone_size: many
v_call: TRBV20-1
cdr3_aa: CSARTSGTSGIYEQYF
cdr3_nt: TGCAGTGCTAGAACAAGCGGGACTAGCGGGATCTACGAGCAGTACTTC

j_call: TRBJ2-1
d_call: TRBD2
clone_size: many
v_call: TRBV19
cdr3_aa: CASSLAGDYLSSYNEQFF
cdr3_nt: TGTGCCAGTAGTCTTGCCGGGGACTACCTTTCGTCCTACAATGAGCAGTTCTTC

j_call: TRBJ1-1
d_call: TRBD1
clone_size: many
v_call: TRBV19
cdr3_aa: CASEGQGRTRAFF
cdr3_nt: TGTGCCAGTGAAGGACAGGGCCGAACAAGGGCTTTCTTT

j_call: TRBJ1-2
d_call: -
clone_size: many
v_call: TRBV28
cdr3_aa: CASSTGRHYGYTF
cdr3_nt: TGTGCCAGCAGTACGGGCAGGCACTATGGCTACACCTTC

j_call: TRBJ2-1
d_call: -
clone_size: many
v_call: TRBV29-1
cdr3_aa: CSVRRLSNEQFF
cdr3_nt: TGCAGCGTTCGCAGGCTATCCAATGAGCAGTTCTTC